Each of the 21 T cell receptor beta chains below was sequenced from the same sample in a study of CD8 T cells in Susac syndrome. Reverse transcription of about 0.45 to 1 ug RNA was carried out with random hexamers. One entry per CDR3 protein, called by TCRdb with MiXCR from the immunoSEQ multiplex PCR reads. Of approximately 220,000 distinct CDR3 sequences in the sample, around 95% are singletons; the top ten hold 0.082%. The sample was CD4+ T cells from PBMCs. Receptors were obtained from a human donor with multiple sclerosis.

This clonotype was picked up one time. This CDR3 reads CASRDWTGTDTQYF. CDR3 nucleotides: TGTGCCAGCCGGGATTGGACAGGGACAGATACGCAGTATTTT. The V gene is TRBV28, the J gene TRBJ2-3; 8 nucleotides align to TRBD1. CDR3 length: 14 residues. Germline lookup yields CDR1 MDHEN and CDR2 SYDVKM. After removal of 8 bases from V and 3 bases from J, the junction contained 7 bases not matched to a gene.

The chain combines TRBV5-4 with TRBJ2-5; D gene unclear. Germline V gives CDR1 SGHNT, CDR2 YYREEE (reference sequence). The CDR3 spans 13 residues. Trimming took off 2 bases at V and 0 bases at J, with 5 bases between the two ends. CDR3 coding DNA: TGTGCCAGCAGCTTTGTTTACCAAGAGACCCAGTACTTC. It specifies CASSFVYQETQYF.

The chain combines TRBV7-8 with TRBJ1-5; 8 bases align to TRBD1. Looked up from germline, CDR1 is SGHVS and CDR2 is FQNEAQ. The V segment lost 5 bases and the J segment 5 bases; nucleotides outside the gene matches: 5. This CDR3 has 14 amino acids. The CDR3 spells CASSIQGDDQPQHF. The CDR3 DNA reads as TGTGCCAGCAGCATACAGGGGGACGATCAGCCCCAGCATTTT.

This clonotype showed up just once. In nucleotides, the CDR3 is TGTGCCAGCACCAGGGGCGCTGAAGCTTTCTTT. This sequence encodes CASTRGAEAFF. The V call is TRBV3-1, the J call TRBJ1-1, with D possibly TRBD1 on 6 matching bases. The CDR3 runs to 11 residues. V lost 7 bases to trimming and J lost 6 bases, with 9 bases between them. Per the germline V gene, CDR1 is LGHDT and CDR2 is YNNKEL (reference sequence).

This sequence joins TRBV14 and TRBJ2-7; TRBD1 aligns across 8 bases. In germline, CDR1 is SGHDN, CDR2 FVKESK. This CDR3 is 15 amino acids long. Germline trimming cut 5 bases from V and 5 bases from J; bases unmatched to any gene: 11. The CDR3 region has the DNA TGTGCCAGCAGCAAACATCCAGGGGGCGGAGACGAGCAGTACTTC. Translating gives CASSKHPGGGDEQYF.

The chain joins TRBV6-6 to TRBJ2-3, with D hard to call. This CDR3 has 16 amino acids. Germline loops: CDR1 MNHNY, CDR2 SVGAGI (reference sequence). The V end lost 8 bases, the J end lost 0 bases, and 18 bases lay between the germline ends. CDR3: CASVPSGRVSTDTQYF. As DNA, the CDR3 is TGTGCCAGCGTTCCCTCAGGACGGGTTAGCACAGATACGCAGTATTTT.

The gene calls are TRBV30 and TRBJ1-6; 9 nucleotides match TRBD1. The junction had 4 bases not matched to a gene; V was cut back by 3 bases and J by 7 bases. Germline V lookup: CDR1 GTSNPN, CDR2 SVGIG (reference sequence). The CDR3 is 14 amino acids. The CDR3: CAWSSTGGNSPLHF. CDR3 nucleotide sequence: TGTGCCTGGAGCTCGACAGGGGGGAATTCACCCCTCCACTTT. The full variable domain, completed using reference TRBV30 and TRBJ1-6, is SQTIHQWPATLVQPVGSPLSLECTVEGTSNPNLYWYRQAAGRGLQLLFYSVGIGQISSEVPQNLSASRPQDRQFILSSKKLLLSDSGFYLCAWSSTGGNSPLHFGNGTRLTVT.

This clonotype has just one count. The chain carries TRBV12-3 or TRBV12-4 and TRBJ2-1; TRBD1 might be the D (5 bases). V lost 4 bases, J lost 11 bases, and 12 bases lay in between. CDR3 length: 12 residues. The CDR3 loop is CASSSRQGQQFF. The DNA of the CDR3 is TGTGCCAGCAGTTCCCGTCAGGGTCAGCAGTTCTTC.

This sequence joins TRBV4-2 and TRBJ1-2; perhaps TRBD1 as D (6 bases). Germline CDR1 reads LGHNA; CDR2 reads YNFKEQ. Trimming removed 0 bases at V and 3 bases at J, with 8 bases between. The CDR3 covers 14 residues. CDR3 residues: CASSQDGQYYGYTF. Written as DNA, the CDR3 is TGTGCCAGCAGCCAAGATGGACAGTACTATGGCTACACCTTC.

This clonotype has a single count. V usage is TRBV25-1 and J usage is TRBJ1-2; D unclear. V lost 5 bases and J 5 bases, leaving 9 bases between the germline ends. Per germline, CDR1 MGHDK and CDR2 SYGVNS. The CDR3 runs 12 residues. This chain's CDR3 is CASSTTAYGYTF. The CDR3 region has the DNA TGTGCCAGCAGTACAACCGCTTATGGCTACACCTTC.

The V gene is TRBV29-1, the J gene TRBJ2-7, with D possibly TRBD1 on 6 matching bases. The length of the CDR3 is 19 residues. Trimming stripped 7 bases from V and 5 bases from J, with 36 bases between. Germline V gene sequence: CDR1 SQVTM, CDR2 ANQGSEA. CDR3 sequence (DNA): TGCAGCGGTCAAGGCATAGGACAGTCATGGCCGTCAGTAGGGGACGAGCAGTACTTC. This translates into CSGQGIGQSWPSVGDEQYF.

The chain recombines TRBV18 with TRBJ1-5; 8 bases align to TRBD1. Germline V CDR1 and CDR2: KGHSH, LQKENI. The CDR3 covers 18 residues. V lost 6 bases to trimming and J lost 0 bases; unmatched junction nucleotides: 13. The CDR3 region has the DNA TGTGCCAGCTCTCCCGGACAGGGCACGGGTTATAGCAATCAGCCCCAGCATTTT. Translation: CASSPGQGTGYSNQPQHF.

The rearrangement uses TRBV2 and TRBJ2-7, with no clear D. Germline loops: CDR1 SNHLY, CDR2 FYNNEI. The ends were cut back, 7 bases at V and 2 bases at J, with 6 bases in the middle. This CDR3 is 11 amino acids long. The CDR3 DNA is TGTGCCAGCATGTGGACCTACGAGCAGTACTTC. It yields the protein CASMWTYEQYF.

The chain couples TRBV5-4 to TRBJ2-3; D unresolved. V was trimmed by 1 base and J by 6 bases, leaving 6 bases between them. The germline V gene has CDR1 SGHNT and CDR2 YYREEE (reference sequence). CDR3 length: 12 amino acids. CDR3 sequence: CASSLLGDTQYF. The CDR3 nucleotides are TGTGCCAGCAGCTTGCTGGGGGATACGCAGTATTTT.

The CDR3 protein is CASSAGTTGIQYF. The DNA of the CDR3 is TGTGCCAGCAGTGCCGGGACTACAGGCATTCAGTACTTC. The chain is built from TRBV2 and TRBJ2-4; 7 bases are a match to TRBD2. Germline V gives CDR1 SNHLY, CDR2 FYNNEI. V was pared by 4 bases and J by 9 bases, with 6 bases of the junction left unmatched. This CDR3 has 13 amino acids.

The chain links TRBV12-3 or TRBV12-4 to TRBJ1-5; D uncertain. Trimming cost V 6 bases and J 7 bases, with 13 bases left between them. The CDR3 totals 13 residues. The CDR3 sequence is CASSRTSPQPQHF. The CDR3 nucleotides read TGTGCCAGCAGCCGGACTTCCCCCCAGCCCCAGCATTTT.

This chain joins TRBV27 and TRBJ1-2; D perhaps matches TRBD1 (5 bases). The V end was cut by 5 bases, the J end by 4 bases, with 11 bases between. The CDR3 consists of 13 residues. From germline, CDR1 is MNHEY and CDR2 SMNVEV (reference sequence). CDR3 DNA sequence: TGTGCCAGCAGTGTCTACGGGACCTATGGCTACACCTTC. It codes for CASSVYGTYGYTF.

The V gene is TRBV29-1, the J gene TRBJ1-1, with TRBD1 matching over 7 bases. The CDR3 runs 13 residues. Germline V gene data show CDR1 as SQVTM and CDR2 as ANQGSEA. V shed 7 bases, J shed 0 bases, and the junction held 5 bases outside the gene matches. DNA of the CDR3: TGCAGCGCCGACAGGGACATGAACACTGAAGCTTTCTTT. As protein: CSADRDMNTEAFF.

This clonotype was detected a few times. The chain carries TRBV20-1 and TRBJ2-3; D possibly matches TRBD1 or TRBD2 (5 bases each). The CDR3 sequence is 13 residues long. The V and J ends lost 3 bases and 1 base respectively, with 8 bases between them. The germline V gene encodes CDR1 DFQATT and CDR2 SNEGSKA (reference sequence). CDR3 in DNA: TGCAGTGCTAGTCTGGGGGGCACAGATACGCAGTATTTT. Translated: CSASLGGTDTQYF.

The chain is built from TRBV3-1 and TRBJ1-1; D gene ambiguous. CDR1 is LGHDT, CDR2 YNNKEL, per germline (reference sequence). The CDR3 runs 14 residues. V shed 4 bases and J shed 1 base, with 10 bases lying between them. This CDR3 reads CASSPQLKNTEAFF. The CDR3 region has the DNA TGTGCCAGCAGCCCTCAGCTCAAGAACACTGAAGCTTTCTTT.

The V gene is TRBV11-2, the J gene TRBJ1-2; D is possibly TRBD1 (5 bases). The V end was cut by 4 bases, the J end by 4 bases, with 13 bases between. Germline CDR1 reads SGHAT; CDR2 reads FQNNGV. This CDR3 region has 14 residues. The CDR3 region has the DNA TGTGCCAGCAGCTCCGGGGCGGTGGGCTATGGCTACACCTTC. It translates to CASSSGAVGYGYTF.